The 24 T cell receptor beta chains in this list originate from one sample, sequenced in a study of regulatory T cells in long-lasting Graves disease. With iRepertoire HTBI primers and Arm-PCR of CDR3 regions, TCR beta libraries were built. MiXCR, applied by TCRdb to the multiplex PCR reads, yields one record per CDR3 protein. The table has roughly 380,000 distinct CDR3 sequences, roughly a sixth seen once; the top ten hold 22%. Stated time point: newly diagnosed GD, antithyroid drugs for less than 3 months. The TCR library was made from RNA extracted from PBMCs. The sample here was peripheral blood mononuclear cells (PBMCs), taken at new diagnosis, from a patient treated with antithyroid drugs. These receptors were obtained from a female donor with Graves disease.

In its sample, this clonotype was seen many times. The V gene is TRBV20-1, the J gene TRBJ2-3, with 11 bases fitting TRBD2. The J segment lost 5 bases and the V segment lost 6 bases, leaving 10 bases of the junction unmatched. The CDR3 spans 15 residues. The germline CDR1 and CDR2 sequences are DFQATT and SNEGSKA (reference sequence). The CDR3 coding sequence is TGCAGTGCGGGAGGACTAGCGGGTATTATAGATACGCAGTATTTT. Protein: CSAGGLAGIIDTQYF.

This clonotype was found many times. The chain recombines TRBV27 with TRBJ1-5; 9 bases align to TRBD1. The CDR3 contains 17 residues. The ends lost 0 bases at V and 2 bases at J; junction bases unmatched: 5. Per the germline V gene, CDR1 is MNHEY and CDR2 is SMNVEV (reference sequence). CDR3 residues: CASSLSGQGAGNQPQHF. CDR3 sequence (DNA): TGTGCCAGCAGTTTATCGGGACAGGGAGCGGGCAATCAGCCCCAGCATTTT.

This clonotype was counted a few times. CDR3 region: CASSPGVGLTTNEKLFF. CDR3 sequence (DNA): TGTGCCAGCAGCCCTGGGGTCGGGCTAACAACTAATGAAAAACTGTTTTTT. The genes are TRBV12-3 or TRBV12-4 and TRBJ1-4; D uncertain. This CDR3 has 17 amino acids. Trimming took 6 bases from V and 0 from J, leaving 17 bases between them.

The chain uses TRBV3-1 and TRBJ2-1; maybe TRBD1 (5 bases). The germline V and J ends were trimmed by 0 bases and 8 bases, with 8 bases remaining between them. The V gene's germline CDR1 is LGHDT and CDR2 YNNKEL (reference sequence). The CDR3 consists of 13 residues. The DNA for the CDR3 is TGTGCCAGCAGCCAAGAGGGGCAATATGAGCAGTTCTTC. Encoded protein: CASSQEGQYEQFF.

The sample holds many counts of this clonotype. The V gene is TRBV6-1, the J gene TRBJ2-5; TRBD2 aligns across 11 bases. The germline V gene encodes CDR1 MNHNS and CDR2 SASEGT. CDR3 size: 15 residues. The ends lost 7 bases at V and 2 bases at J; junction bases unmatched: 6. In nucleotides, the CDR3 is TGTGCCAGCACCTTGGGACTAGCGGAACAAGAGACCCAGTACTTC. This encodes CASTLGLAEQETQYF.

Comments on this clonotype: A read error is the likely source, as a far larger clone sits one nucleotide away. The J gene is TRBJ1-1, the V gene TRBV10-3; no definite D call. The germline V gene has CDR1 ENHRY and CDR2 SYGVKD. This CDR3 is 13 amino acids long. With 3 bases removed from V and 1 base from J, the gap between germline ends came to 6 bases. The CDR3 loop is CAISDRRNTEAFF. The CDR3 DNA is TGTGCCATCAGTGATCGGAGGAACACTGAAGCTTTCTTT.

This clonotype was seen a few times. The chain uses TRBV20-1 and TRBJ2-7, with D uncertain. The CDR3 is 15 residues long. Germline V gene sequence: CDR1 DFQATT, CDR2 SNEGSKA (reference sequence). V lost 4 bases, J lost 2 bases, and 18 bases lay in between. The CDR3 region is CSATGSSSPPYEQYF. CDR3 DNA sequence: TGCAGTGCTACCGGAAGTAGTTCCCCCCCCTACGAGCAGTACTTC.

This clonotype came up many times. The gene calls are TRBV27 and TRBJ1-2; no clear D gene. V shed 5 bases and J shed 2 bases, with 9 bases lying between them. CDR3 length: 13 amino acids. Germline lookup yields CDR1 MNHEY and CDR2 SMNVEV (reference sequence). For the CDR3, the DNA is TGTGCCAGCAGTCGTAGGCAGAACTATGGCTACACCTTC. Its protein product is CASSRRQNYGYTF.

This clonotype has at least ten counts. CDR3 loop: CASSSDRAQYF. DNA of the CDR3: TGTGCCAGCAGCTCCGACCGGGCGCAGTATTTT. This chain uses TRBV13 with TRBJ2-3; D gene uncertain. The germline V and J ends were trimmed by 4 bases and 10 bases, with 9 bases remaining between them. Germline-derived CDR1 and CDR2 are PRHDT and FYEKMQ (reference sequence). The CDR3 is made up of 11 amino acids.

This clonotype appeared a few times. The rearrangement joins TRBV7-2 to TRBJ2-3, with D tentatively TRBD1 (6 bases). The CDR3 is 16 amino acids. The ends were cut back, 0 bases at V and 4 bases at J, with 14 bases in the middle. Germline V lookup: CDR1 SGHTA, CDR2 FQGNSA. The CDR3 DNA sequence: TGTGCCAGCAGCTTAGCTTTATTTGGGGGCTCAGATACGCAGTATTTT. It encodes CASSLALFGGSDTQYF. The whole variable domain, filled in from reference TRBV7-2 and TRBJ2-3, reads GAGVSQSPSNKVTEKGKDVELRCDPISGHTALYWYRQSLGQGLEFLIYFQGNSAPDKSGLPSDRFSAERTGGSVSTLTIQRTQQEDSAVYLCASSLALFGGSDTQYFGPGTRLTVL.

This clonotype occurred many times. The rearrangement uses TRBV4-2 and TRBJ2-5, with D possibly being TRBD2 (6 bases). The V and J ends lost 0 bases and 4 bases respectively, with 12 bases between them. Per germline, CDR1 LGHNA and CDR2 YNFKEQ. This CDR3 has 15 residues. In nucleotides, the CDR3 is TGTGCCAGCAGCCAAGAAATTGGCGGGACAGAGACCCAGTACTTC. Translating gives CASSQEIGGTETQYF.

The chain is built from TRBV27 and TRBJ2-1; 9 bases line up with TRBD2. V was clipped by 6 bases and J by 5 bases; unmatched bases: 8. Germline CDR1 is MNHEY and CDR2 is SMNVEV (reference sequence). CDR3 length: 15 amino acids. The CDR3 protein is CASREVLAGDNEQFF. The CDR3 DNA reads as TGTGCCAGCAGGGAGGTCTTAGCGGGAGACAATGAGCAGTTCTTC.

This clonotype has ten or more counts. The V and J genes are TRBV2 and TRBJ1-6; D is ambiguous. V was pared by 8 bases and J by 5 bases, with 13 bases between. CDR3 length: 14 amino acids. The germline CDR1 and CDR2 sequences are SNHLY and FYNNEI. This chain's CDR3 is CASPPTGNNSPLHF. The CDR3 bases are TGTGCCAGCCCACCGACTGGGAATAATTCACCCCTCCACTTT. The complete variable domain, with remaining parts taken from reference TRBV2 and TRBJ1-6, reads EPEVTQTPSHQVTQMGQEVILRCVPISNHLYFYWYRQILGQKVEFLVSFYNNEISEKSEIFDDQFSVERPDGSNFTLKIRSTKLEDSAMYFCASPPTGNNSPLHFGNGTRLTVT.

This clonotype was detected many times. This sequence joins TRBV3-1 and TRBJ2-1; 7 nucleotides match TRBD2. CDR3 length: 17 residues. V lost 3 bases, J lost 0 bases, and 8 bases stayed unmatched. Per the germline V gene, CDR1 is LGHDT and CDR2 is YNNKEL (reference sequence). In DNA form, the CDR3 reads TGTGCCAGCAGCCAGGGGACTACCTTGAGCTCCTACAATGAGCAGTTCTTC. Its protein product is CASSQGTTLSSYNEQFF.

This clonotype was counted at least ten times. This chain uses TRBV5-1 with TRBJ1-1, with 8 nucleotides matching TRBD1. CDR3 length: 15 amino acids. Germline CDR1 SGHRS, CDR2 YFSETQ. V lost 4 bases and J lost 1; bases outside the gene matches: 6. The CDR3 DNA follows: TGCGCCAGCAGCCCCCACACAGGGGGGAACACTGAAGCTTTCTTT. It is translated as CASSPHTGGNTEAFF.

Here the CDR3 reads CASSFGTANEQFF. The CDR3 bases are TGTGCCAGCAGTTTCGGGACAGCCAATGAGCAGTTCTTC. The V gene is TRBV27, the J gene TRBJ2-1, with 7 bases fitting TRBD1. Germline V gene data show CDR1 as MNHEY and CDR2 as SMNVEV (reference sequence). The CDR3 loop spans 13 amino acids. The ends lost 3 bases at V and 6 bases at J; junction bases unmatched: 2.

The CDR3 DNA reads TGTGCCTGGAGTGTCACAGGGGGCTCGAATTCACCCCTCCACTTT. The encoded protein is CAWSVTGGSNSPLHF. The V and J genes are TRBV30 and TRBJ1-6; 9 positions agree with TRBD1. Trimming took 0 bases from V and 7 from J; bases not matched to a gene: 4. This CDR3 is built from 15 residues. Germline V lookup: CDR1 GTSNPN, CDR2 SVGIG (reference sequence).

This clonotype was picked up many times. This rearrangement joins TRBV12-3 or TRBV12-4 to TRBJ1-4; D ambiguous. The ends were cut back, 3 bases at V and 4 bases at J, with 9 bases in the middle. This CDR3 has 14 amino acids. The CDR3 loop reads CASSFAGCNEKLFF. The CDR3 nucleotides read TGTGCCAGCAGTTTTGCCGGCTGTAATGAAAAACTGTTTTTT.

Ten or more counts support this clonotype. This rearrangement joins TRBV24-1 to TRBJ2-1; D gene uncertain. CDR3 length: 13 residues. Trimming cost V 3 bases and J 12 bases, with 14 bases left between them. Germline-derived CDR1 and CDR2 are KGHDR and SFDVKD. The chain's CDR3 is CATSDPDRPGQFF. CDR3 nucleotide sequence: TGTGCCACCAGTGATCCGGACCGCCCAGGGCAGTTCTTC.

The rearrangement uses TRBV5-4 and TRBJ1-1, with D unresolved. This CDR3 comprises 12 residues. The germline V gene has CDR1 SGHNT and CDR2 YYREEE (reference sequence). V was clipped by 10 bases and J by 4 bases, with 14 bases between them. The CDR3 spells CAVNVPSTEAFF. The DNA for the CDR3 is TGTGCCGTAAATGTCCCAAGCACTGAAGCTTTCTTT.

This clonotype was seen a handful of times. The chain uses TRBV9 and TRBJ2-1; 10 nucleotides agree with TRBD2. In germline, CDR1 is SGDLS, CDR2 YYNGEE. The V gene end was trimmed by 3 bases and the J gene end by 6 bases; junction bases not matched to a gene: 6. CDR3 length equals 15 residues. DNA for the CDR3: TGTGCCAGCAGCGAAGCTAGCGGGAGCATCAATGAGCAGTTCTTC. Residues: CASSEASGSINEQFF.

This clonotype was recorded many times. CDR3 coding DNA: TGTGCCAGCAGTTTATTCTTAGCGGGAGAATATGAGCAGTACTTC. Encoded protein: CASSLFLAGEYEQYF. V and J are TRBV27 and TRBJ2-7, with TRBD2 matching 9 bases. Germline assignment: CDR1 MNHEY and CDR2 SMNVEV (reference sequence). The length of the CDR3 is 15 residues. Trimming removed 1 base from V and 7 bases from J; junction bases left unmatched: 8.

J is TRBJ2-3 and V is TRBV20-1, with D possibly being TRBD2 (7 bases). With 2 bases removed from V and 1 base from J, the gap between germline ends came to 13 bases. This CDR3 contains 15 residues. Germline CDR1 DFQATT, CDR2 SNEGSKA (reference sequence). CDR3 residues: CSARPGRGGTDTQYF. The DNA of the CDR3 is TGCAGTGCTAGACCGGGGAGGGGGGGCACAGATACGCAGTATTTT.

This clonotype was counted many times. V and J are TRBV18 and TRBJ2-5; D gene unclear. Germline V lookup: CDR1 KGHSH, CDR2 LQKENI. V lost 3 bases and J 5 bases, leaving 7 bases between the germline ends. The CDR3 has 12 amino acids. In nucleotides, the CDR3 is TGTGCCAGCTCACCGGGTCTCGAGACCCAGTACTTC. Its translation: CASSPGLETQYF.